This TCR beta chain came from a study of tumor-infiltrating lymphocytes in oesophageal squamous cell carcinoma. TCRdb re-analysed the PCR reads in MiXCR, keeping a single row per CDR3 protein. The sample contains nearly 9,000 distinct CDR3 sequences, 60% to 70% of which appear only once. The V gene's germline CDR1 is MNHEY and CDR2 SMNVEV (reference sequence). CDR3 length: 10 residues. The V and J ends lost 8 bases and 3 bases respectively, with 3 bases between them. The sequenced sample consisted of esophageal tumor tissue. The receptor comes from a female donor with esophageal squamous cell carcinoma. V is TRBV27 and J is TRBJ2-3; no definite D call. CDR3 loop: CASGTDTQYF. The CDR3 nucleotides read TGTGCCAGCGGAACAGATACGCAGTATTTT.